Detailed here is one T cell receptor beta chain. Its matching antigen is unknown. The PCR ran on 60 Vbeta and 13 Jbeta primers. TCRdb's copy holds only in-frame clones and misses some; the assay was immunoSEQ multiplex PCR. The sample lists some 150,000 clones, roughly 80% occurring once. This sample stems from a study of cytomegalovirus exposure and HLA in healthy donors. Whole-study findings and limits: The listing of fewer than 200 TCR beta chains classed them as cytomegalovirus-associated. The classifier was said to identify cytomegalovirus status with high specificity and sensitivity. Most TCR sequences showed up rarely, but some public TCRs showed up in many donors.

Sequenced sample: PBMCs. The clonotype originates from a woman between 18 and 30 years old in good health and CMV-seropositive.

CDR3 DNA sequence: TGTGCCAGTAGTGCCATTACTAGCGGGGACTCCTACGAGCAGTACTTC. Protein sequence: CASSAITSGDSYEQYF. The rearrangement uses TRBV19 and TRBJ2-7; 10 nucleotides agree with TRBD2. J lost 0 bases, V lost 5 bases, and 7 bases had no gene match. From germline, CDR1 is LNHDA and CDR2 SQIVND (reference sequence). The CDR3 runs 16 residues.